These T cell receptor beta chains were read from a single sample in a study of T cells in Graves' hyperthyroidism and ophthalmopathy. TCRdb re-analysed the multiplex PCR reads in MiXCR, keeping a single row per CDR3 protein. The data show hundreds of thousands of distinct CDR3 sequences, roughly 15% seen once. The sequenced sample consisted of blood. The receptors shown here come from a woman in her 30s with Graves' hyperthyroidism. Both conserved end residues are part of each CDR3. D genes are given only for firm matches. Only some rows state a clone size, as once, few, many or a class for expanded clones.

TRBV20-1	few	TRBJ1-1	.	TGCAGTGCTAGAAGCTCAGGGACCCCCATGAACACTGAAGCTTTCTTT	CSARSSGTPMNTEAFF
TRBV7-2	many	TRBJ2-7	TRBD1	TGTGCCAGCAGCTTAGTAGCAGGGGGCCTACACTACGAGCAGTACTTC	CASSLVAGGLHYEQYF
TRBV20-1	many	TRBJ2-7	.	TGCAGTGCCCACCGGGCCCCGACCTACGAGCAGTACTTC	CSAHRAPTYEQYF
TRBV28	few	TRBJ2-1	.	TGTGCCAGCAGTCCCCCCAAGACAGGTCACAATGAGCAGTTCTTC	CASSPPKTGHNEQFF
TRBV28	many	TRBJ2-1	TRBD1	TGTGCCAGCAGTTTCAGTGCTTGGACAGGCCCCGGGGAGCAGTTCTTC	CASSFSAWTGPGEQFF
TRBV30	.	TRBJ2-1	TRBD2	TGTGCCTGGAAGCCCGTACTAGCGGGAATTAAGCAGTTCTTC	CAWKPVLAGIKQFF
TRBV11-2	many	TRBJ2-1	.	TGTGCCAGCAGCCCGGCGAGGGTGGCCTACAATGAGCAGTTCTTC	CASSPARVAYNEQFF
TRBV5-1	few	TRBJ2-7	TRBD2	TGCGCCAGCAGCGTAAGGACCGCTATACGGACCATTACTAGCGGGAGCCACGAGCAGTACTTC	CASSVRTAIRTITSGSHEQYF
TRBV25-1	few	TRBJ2-2	.	TGTGCCAGCAGTGACCCGATGAGCGGGAACACCGGGGAGCTGTTTTTT	CASSDPMSGNTGELFF
TRBV7-2	few	TRBJ2-3	TRBD2	TGTGCCAGCAGCCCCGGGACTAGATCTTGGGATACGCAGTATTTT	CASSPGTRSWDTQYF
TRBV5-8	few	TRBJ2-7	.	TGTGCCAGCAGCTTTGGGCCGAACCTAGGATACAACGAGCAGTACTTC	CASSFGPNLGYNEQYF
TRBV7-8	few	TRBJ2-7	.	TGTGCCAGCAGCCCCTCTAGGAGCTCCTACGAGCAGTACTTC	CASSPSRSSYEQYF
TRBV28	many	TRBJ2-5	.	TGTGCCAGCAGTTTAGGGATTGCGGGGCAAGAGACCCAGTACTTC	CASSLGIAGQETQYF
TRBV2	few	TRBJ1-1	.	TGTGCCAGCAGCAGAAATATACAGGGATCTTTCTTT	CASSRNIQGSFF
TRBV6-2/TRBV6-3	many	TRBJ1-2	.	TGTGCCAGCAGTTACAGCTATGGCTACACCTTC	CASSYSYGYTF
TRBV7-8	.	TRBJ2-7	TRBD1	TGTGCCAGCAGCTTGTACGGACAGGGGGTGTACGAGCAGTACTTC	CASSLYGQGVYEQYF